Listed here are 9 T cell receptor beta chains from one sample, sequenced in a study of CD8 T cells in ankylosing spondylitis (dated by TCRdb to between 2016 and 2019). The method was 5' RACE. TCRdb names Illumina HiSeq 2500 as the instrument used. TCRdb reprocessing: public reads trimmed at Q25 with fastp, clones called with MiXCR, in-frame beta chains kept. Rows merge per CDR3 protein into single entries with the most common DNA and genes. Counted in this sample were 150,000 to 200,000 distinct CDR3 sequences; 15% to 20% of them appeared once. The ten largest make up about 4.3% of the sample. Sample: blood, either unsorted or a sorted T cell fraction (not recorded which). The receptors were sampled from a male donor between 10 and 30 years old with ankylosing spondylitis or in good health (not recorded which). Donor details come from another sample of the same person, matched by shared clones.

This clonotype was picked up a small number of times. V and J are TRBV7-6 and TRBJ2-6; 10 positions agree with TRBD2. The junction had 6 bases not matched to a gene; V was cut back by 4 bases and J by 0 bases. Germline V gene data show CDR1 as SGHVS and CDR2 as FNYEAQ. This CDR3 region has 18 residues. CDR3 residues: CASSSPRTSGSGANVLTF. The CDR3 nucleotides read TGTGCCAGCAGCTCCCCCCGGACTAGCGGCTCTGGGGCCAACGTCCTGACTTTC.

This clonotype was picked up a small number of times. This chain connects TRBV20-1 to TRBJ2-2, with a tentative D call TRBD2 (5 bases). CDR3 length equals 15 residues. Germline-derived CDR1 and CDR2 are DFQATT and SNEGSKA (reference sequence). The germline V and J ends were trimmed by 6 bases and 0 bases, with 14 bases remaining between them. CDR3 DNA sequence: TGCAGTGCCCAAGGTGGAGGACCGAACACCGGGGAGCTGTTTTTT. It codes for CSAQGGGPNTGELFF.

V and J are TRBV29-1 and TRBJ2-7, with no clear D. V lost 0 bases and J lost 3, with 3 bases in between. Germline values: CDR1 SQVTM, CDR2 ANQGSEA. The CDR3 length is 11 residues. The CDR3 reads CSVEENYEQYV. The CDR3 nucleotides read TGCAGCGTTGAAGAAAACTACGAGCAGTACGTC.

This clonotype appeared many times. The rearrangement uses TRBV11-2 and TRBJ2-1; 11 positions match TRBD2. The CDR3 covers 16 residues. V was pared by 1 base and J by 4 bases, with 3 bases of the junction left unmatched. Germline values: CDR1 SGHAT, CDR2 FQNNGV. For the CDR3, the DNA is TGTGCCAGCAGCTTAGTTACTAGCGGGAGTTACAATGAGCAGTTCTTC. Translating it yields CASSLVTSGSYNEQFF.

The rearrangement links TRBV6-2 or TRBV6-3 to TRBJ2-3, with a weak D call TRBD2 (6 bases). The length of the CDR3 is 15 residues. Germline V lookup: CDR1 MNHEY, CDR2 SVGEGT. V was pared by 4 bases and J by 2 bases, with 13 bases between. CDR3 coding DNA: TGTGCCAGCAGTTGGGCGCGGGGTATCACAGATACGCAGTATTTT. This sequence encodes CASSWARGITDTQYF.

There are many counts of this clonotype. The chain links TRBV29-1 to TRBJ2-1; the D call may be TRBD1 or TRBD2 (5 bases each). The CDR3 consists of 14 residues. Germline V gene data show CDR1 as SQVTM and CDR2 as ANQGSEA. Between the trimmed V and J ends, which lost 4 bases and 6 bases, there was a span of 16 bases. CDR3 sequence (DNA): TGCAGCGTTGGGGCACGGGGACGGATCAATGAGCAGTTCTTC. This encodes CSVGARGRINEQFF.

This clonotype was recorded at least ten times. The CDR3 sequence is CAISGGSSYNEQFF. The CDR3 coding sequence is TGTGCCATCAGTGGCGGGAGCTCCTACAATGAGCAGTTCTTC. V is TRBV10-3 and J is TRBJ2-1, with 7 positions matching TRBD2. CDR3 length: 14 residues. With V trimmed by 4 bases and J by 0 bases, 0 bases remained unmatched. The germline CDR1 and CDR2 sequences are ENHRY and SYGVKD.

This clonotype showed up many times. The genes are TRBV12-3 or TRBV12-4 and TRBJ2-2; no clear D. The CDR3 is 17 residues long. Trimming shortened V by 1 base and J by 0 bases, and 12 bases separated the two germline ends. CDR3 amino acids: CASSLGRTVANTGELFF. For the CDR3, the DNA is TGTGCCAGCAGTTTAGGAAGAACAGTCGCGAACACCGGGGAGCTGTTTTTT.

Ten or more counts support this clonotype. The V and J genes are TRBV28 and TRBJ2-7; 11 bases match TRBD2. J was trimmed by 4 bases and V by 3 bases; bases with no gene match: 11. The CDR3 spans 17 residues. Germline CDR1 is MDHEN and CDR2 is SYDVKM. CDR3 region: CASSLSRGTSGDYEQYF. For the CDR3, the DNA is TGTGCCAGCAGTTTGTCACGCGGGACTAGCGGAGATTACGAGCAGTACTTC.